This entry describes one TCR beta chain. No antigen is known for it. Template switching added a universal primer binding site, and final cDNA carried unique molecular identifiers. TCRdb ran MiXCR on the 5' RACE reads and lists one entry per CDR3 protein. Found here are some 690,000 distinct CDR3 sequences, 21% of them singletons; the top ten hold roughly 4%. The data were obtained in a study of identical twins. Germline CDR1 MNHEY, CDR2 SVGEGT. The CDR3 spans 16 residues. V was clipped by 6 bases and J by 0 bases, with 16 bases between them. General observations from the study: Recombination models fit unrelated individuals' TCR alpha sharing but underestimated twins'. Reduced insertions were recorded for abundant cord blood beta clonotypes, with no such pattern in memory repertoires.

The same data also went into a second study, on T cells expressing NK-cell markers. That report adds: Seven donors tested HCMV-seropositive and one tested seronegative among the eight sequenced.

This TCR was recovered from a young woman in good health. The chain employs TRBV6-2 or TRBV6-3 and TRBJ2-3; D may be TRBD2 (5 bases). The sample consisted of PBMCs. CDR3 amino acids: CASSSSRGGSTDTQYF. The CDR3 bases are TGTGCCAGCAGCTCCTCACGAGGCGGGAGCACAGATACGCAGTATTTT.